Below are 8 T cell receptor beta chains sequenced from a single sample in a study of cytomegalovirus exposure and HLA in healthy donors. The PCR had 60 Vbeta and 13 Jbeta primers. The data were produced by immunoSEQ multiplex PCR, yet TCRdb's version contains in-frame clones alone and is incomplete. The data show 95,000 to 110,000 clones, with over 65% seen just once and roughly 1.9% held by the top ten. The sequenced material came from PBMCs. Receptor source: a woman aged 35 to 49 in good health and CMV-seronegative.

The CDR3 nucleotides are TGTGCCAGCAGCTTTACAGGGTCGTTGGCCAACGTCCTGACTTTC. It specifies CASSFTGSLANVLTF. The chain recombines TRBV11-2 with TRBJ2-6, with D possibly TRBD1 on 6 matching bases. The CDR3 contains 15 residues. The germline V gene has CDR1 SGHAT and CDR2 FQNNGV. Trimming removed 3 bases from V and 6 bases from J, with 12 bases in between.

The chain recombines TRBV7-9 with TRBJ1-1; weak D call: TRBD1 (6 bases). CDR1 and CDR2 from the germline V gene are SEHNR and FQNEAQ (reference sequence). V was pared by 4 bases and J by 12 bases, with 15 bases between. The CDR3 totals 12 residues. The DNA of the CDR3 is TGTGCCAGCAGCTACCTGCAGGGGATAACTTTCTTT. It translates to CASSYLQGITFF.

The rearrangement uses TRBV14 and TRBJ1-5; tentatively, D is TRBD1 (6 bases). Trimming pared 2 bases from V and 5 bases from J, leaving 25 bases between. The germline V gene has CDR1 SGHDN and CDR2 FVKESK. The CDR3 loop spans 19 amino acids. CDR3: CASSQKRRQVRAPDQPQHF. CDR3 coding DNA: TGTGCCAGCAGCCAAAAAAGGAGACAGGTAAGGGCCCCTGATCAGCCCCAGCATTTT.

The V and J genes are TRBV28 and TRBJ2-7; TRBD1 aligns across 12 bases. Germline loops: CDR1 MDHEN, CDR2 SYDVKM. The CDR3 is 16 residues long. V was clipped by 2 bases and J by 5 bases; unmatched bases: 7. The CDR3 here is CASSLPLGTGGNEQYF. The CDR3 nucleotides are TGTGCCAGCAGTTTACCCCTCGGGACAGGGGGCAACGAGCAGTACTTC.

The V gene is TRBV28, the J gene TRBJ2-1, with 9 bases lining up with TRBD2. The CDR3 is made up of 17 amino acids. Losses at the gene ends were 7 bases for V and 7 bases for J; bases not matched to a gene: 17. Germline values: CDR1 MDHEN, CDR2 SYDVKM. CDR3 DNA sequence: TGTGCCAGCACTCTATTCCGGGTGGCGGGAGGGCCGAATGAGCAGTTCTTC. It specifies CASTLFRVAGGPNEQFF.

The chain carries TRBV6-1 and TRBJ2-1, with 8 bases aligning to TRBD2. The V and J ends lost 1 base and 10 bases, in that order; junction bases with no gene match: 6. This CDR3 has 14 residues. Germline values: CDR1 MNHNS, CDR2 SASEGT. CDR3 sequence (DNA): TGTGCCAGCAGTGAAGGAACTAGCGGAACCGAGCAGTTCTTC. Amino acids: CASSEGTSGTEQFF.

This chain links TRBV18 with TRBJ2-5; no clear D. CDR3 length: 13 amino acids. V was cut by 4 bases and J by 5 bases, with 11 bases left in between. Germline V lookup: CDR1 KGHSH, CDR2 LQKENI. The CDR3: CASSLLVQETQYF. The CDR3 DNA reads TGTGCCAGCTCACTCCTCGTCCAGGAGACCCAGTACTTC.

J is TRBJ2-1 and V is TRBV5-1; D possibly corresponds to TRBD2 (5 bases). This CDR3 contains 17 residues. Deletions cut 3 bases from V and 0 bases from J, with 16 bases between. Germline CDR1 and CDR2: SGHRS and YFSETQ. The CDR3 region has the DNA TGCGCCAGCAGCTCCGGACTGCACCAGAGCTCCTACAATGAGCAGTTCTTC. It codes for CASSSGLHQSSYNEQFF.